This T cell receptor (beta chain) comes out of a study of CD8 T cells in Susac syndrome. It was with random hexamers that roughly 0.5 to 1 ug RNA was reverse transcribed. TCRdb itself ran the immunoSEQ multiplex PCR reads through MiXCR, one entry per CDR3 protein. The sample has under 200,000 distinct CDR3 sequences, under 95% seen once; the top ten hold 0.1% to 0.12%. Trimming took off 0 bases at V and 7 bases at J, with 10 bases between the two ends. In germline, CDR1 is SGDLS, CDR2 YYNGEE. The CDR3 sequence is 13 residues long. The V call is TRBV9, the J call TRBJ2-5; maybe TRBD2 (5 bases). The sample consisted of CD4+ T cells from PBMCs. The sequence was collected from a human donor with Susac syndrome. The CDR3 nucleotides read TGTGCCAGCAGCGTAGAAAGCAGCGGGACCCAGTACTTC. Translating gives CASSVESSGTQYF.